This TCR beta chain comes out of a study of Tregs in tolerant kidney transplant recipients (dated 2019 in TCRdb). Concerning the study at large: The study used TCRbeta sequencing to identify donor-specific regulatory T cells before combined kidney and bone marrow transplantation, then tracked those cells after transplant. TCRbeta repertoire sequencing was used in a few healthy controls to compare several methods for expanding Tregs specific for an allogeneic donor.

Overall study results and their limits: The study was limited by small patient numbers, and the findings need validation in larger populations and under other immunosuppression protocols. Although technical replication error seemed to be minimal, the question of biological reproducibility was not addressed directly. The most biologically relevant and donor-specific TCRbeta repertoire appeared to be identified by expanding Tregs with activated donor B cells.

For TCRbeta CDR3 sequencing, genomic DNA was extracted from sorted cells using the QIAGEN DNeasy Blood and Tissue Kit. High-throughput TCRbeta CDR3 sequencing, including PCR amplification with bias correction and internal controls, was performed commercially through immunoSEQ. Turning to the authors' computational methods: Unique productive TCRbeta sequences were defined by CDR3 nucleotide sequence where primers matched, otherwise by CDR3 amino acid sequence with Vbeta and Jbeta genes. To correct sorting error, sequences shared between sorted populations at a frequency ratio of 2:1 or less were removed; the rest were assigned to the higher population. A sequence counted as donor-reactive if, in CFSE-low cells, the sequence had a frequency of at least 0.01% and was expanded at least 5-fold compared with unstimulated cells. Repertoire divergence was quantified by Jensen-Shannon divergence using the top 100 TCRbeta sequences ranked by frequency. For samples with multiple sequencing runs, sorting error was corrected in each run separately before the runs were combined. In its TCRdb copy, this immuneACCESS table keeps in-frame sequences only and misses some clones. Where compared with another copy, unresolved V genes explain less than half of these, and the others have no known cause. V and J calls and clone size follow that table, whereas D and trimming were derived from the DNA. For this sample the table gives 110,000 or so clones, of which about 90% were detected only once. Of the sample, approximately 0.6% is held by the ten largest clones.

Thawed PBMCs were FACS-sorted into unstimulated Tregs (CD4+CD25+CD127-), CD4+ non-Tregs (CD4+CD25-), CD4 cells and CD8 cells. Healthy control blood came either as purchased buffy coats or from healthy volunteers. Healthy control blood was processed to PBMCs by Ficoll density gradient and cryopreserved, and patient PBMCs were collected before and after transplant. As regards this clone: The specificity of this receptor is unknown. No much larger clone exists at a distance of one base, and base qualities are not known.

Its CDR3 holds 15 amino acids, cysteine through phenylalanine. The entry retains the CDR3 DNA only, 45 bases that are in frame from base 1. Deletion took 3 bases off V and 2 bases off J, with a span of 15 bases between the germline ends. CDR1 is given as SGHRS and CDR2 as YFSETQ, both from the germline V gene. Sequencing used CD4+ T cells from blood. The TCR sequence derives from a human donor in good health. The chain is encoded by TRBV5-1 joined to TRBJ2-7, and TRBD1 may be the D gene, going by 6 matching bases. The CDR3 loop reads CASSSIETGAYEQYF. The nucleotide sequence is TGCGCCAGCAGCTCTATCGAGACAGGCGCCTACGAGCAGTACTTC. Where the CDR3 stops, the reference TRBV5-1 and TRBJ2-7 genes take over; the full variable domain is KAGVTQTPRYLIKTRGQQVTLSCSPISGHRSVSWYQQTPGQGLQFLFEYFSETQRNKGNFPGRFSGRQFSNSRSEMNVSTLELGDSALYLCASSSIETGAYEQYFGPGTRLTVT.